This TCR beta chain is from a study of T-cell memory formation after mild COVID-19. Each CDR3 protein gets one entry after TCRdb re-called the 5' RACE reads with MiXCR. Of approximately 210,000 distinct CDR3 sequences listed, approximately 10% are singletons. In regard to this clonotype: What it binds is not known.

This CDR3 contains 12 residues. The germline gives CDR1 DFQATT, CDR2 SNEGSKA (reference sequence). The V gene lost 0 bases and the J gene lost 6 bases, with 8 bases spanning the gap. General study results and limits: Cross-reactive memory apparently joined, as some responding clones appeared in pre-infection memory. Largely, contracting CD4+ clones fell within CM and EM, and contracting CD8+ clones within EMRA.

V gene TRBV20-1 combines with J gene TRBJ1-1; possible D gene TRBD1, 6 bases. The sequenced material came from PBMCs or a T cell subset sorted from them (not recorded which). This clonotype was obtained from a man aged 18 to 29 who had mild COVID-19 (a few samples of this study predate the infection). Cell type and time point are not known. CDR3 amino acids: CSARDRQAEAFF. CDR3 in DNA: TGCAGTGCTAGAGACCGACAGGCTGAAGCTTTCTTT.